The sample holds a few counts of the clone carrying this T cell receptor (beta chain). These data come from a study of metastatic and nonmetastatic thyroid tumors. Nobody among the patients had been given any treatment before thyroid surgery. The CDR3 extends over 14 amino acids. The V and J ends lost 2 bases and 3 bases respectively, with 11 bases between them. TCRdb re-analyzed the PCR reads through MiXCR. The table lists 15,000 to 20,000 clones, around 30% of them singletons. This receptor was identified in a female donor with papillary thyroid cancer or a benign thyroid nodule (not recorded which). Some clones in this sample may be carry-over from other donors' samples. This chain connects TRBV12-3 or TRBV12-4 to TRBJ2-7; D gene ambiguous. Sequencing used tumor tissue. CDR3 sequence reads: CASSLRKPRYEQYF. CDR3 nucleotide sequence: TGTGCCAGCAGTTTAAGGAAACCGCGCTACGAGCAGTACTTC.